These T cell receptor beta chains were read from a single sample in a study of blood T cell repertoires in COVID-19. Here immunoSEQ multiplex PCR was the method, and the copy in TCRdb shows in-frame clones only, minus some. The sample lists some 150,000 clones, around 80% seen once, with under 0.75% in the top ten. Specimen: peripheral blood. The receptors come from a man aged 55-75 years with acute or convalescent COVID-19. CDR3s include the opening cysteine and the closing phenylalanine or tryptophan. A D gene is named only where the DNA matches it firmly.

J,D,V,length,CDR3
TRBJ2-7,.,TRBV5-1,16,CASTWGPAGRTYEQYF
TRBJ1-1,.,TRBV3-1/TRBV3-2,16,CASSQGVGLANTEAFF
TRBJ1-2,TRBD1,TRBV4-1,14,CASSQNHRGLGYTF
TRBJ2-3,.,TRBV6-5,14,CASSSGYRADTQYF
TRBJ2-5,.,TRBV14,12,CASSQESETQYF
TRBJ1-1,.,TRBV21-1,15,CASNPRGNMNTEAFF
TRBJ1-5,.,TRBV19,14,CATRRAGVNQPQHF
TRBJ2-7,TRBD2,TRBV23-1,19,CASSQRCGLAGGPDCEQYF
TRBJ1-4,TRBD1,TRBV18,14,CASSTGTGSEKLFF
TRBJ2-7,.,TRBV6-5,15,CASSRGGDTGYEQYF
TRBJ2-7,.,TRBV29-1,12,CSVARGTYEQYF
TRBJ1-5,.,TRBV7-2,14,CASSPPGREQPQHF
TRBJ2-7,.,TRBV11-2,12,CASSRTGLEQYF
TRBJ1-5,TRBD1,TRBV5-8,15,CASSRTGGLGQPQHF
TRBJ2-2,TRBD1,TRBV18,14,CASSRDSDTGELFF
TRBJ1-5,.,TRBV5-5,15,CASSERGSSNQPQHF
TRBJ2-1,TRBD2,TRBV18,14,CASSSTGGRNEQFF
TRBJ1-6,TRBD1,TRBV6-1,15,CASSEWKGARSPLHF
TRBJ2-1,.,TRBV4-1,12,CASSSSANEQFF